Detailed here is one T cell receptor beta chain. Original processing methods: Reference gene primer amplification gave nucleated cell count estimates. Assay: immunoSEQ multiplex PCR; the TCRdb copy retains only in-frame clones and omits some. V and J calls and clone size are given by that table; D and trimming were obtained from the DNA. The repertoire holds roughly 290,000 clones, 90% seen once, with around 1.7% in the top ten. The participants were between about 18 and 90 years old and came from roughly 25 US areas. Participants were placed into cohorts based on the clinical history they reported. The CDR3 extends over 15 amino acids. V shed 6 bases, J shed 2 bases, and the junction held 7 bases outside the gene matches. The germline CDR1 and CDR2 sequences are MNHNY and SVGAGI (reference sequence). This record belongs to a study of blood T cell repertoires in COVID-19. The overall study: COVID-19 samples, acute and convalescent, were from the United States, Italy and Spain.

The rearrangement uses TRBV6-6 and TRBJ1-1; 9 positions agree with TRBD1. The specimen was PBMCs or T cells enriched from blood (not recorded which). This sequence was found in a woman aged 18-29 years with acute COVID-19. The CDR3, as DNA: TGTGCCAGCAGACAGACAGGGGGGGGAAACACTGAAGCTTTCTTT. This sequence encodes CASRQTGGGNTEAFF.